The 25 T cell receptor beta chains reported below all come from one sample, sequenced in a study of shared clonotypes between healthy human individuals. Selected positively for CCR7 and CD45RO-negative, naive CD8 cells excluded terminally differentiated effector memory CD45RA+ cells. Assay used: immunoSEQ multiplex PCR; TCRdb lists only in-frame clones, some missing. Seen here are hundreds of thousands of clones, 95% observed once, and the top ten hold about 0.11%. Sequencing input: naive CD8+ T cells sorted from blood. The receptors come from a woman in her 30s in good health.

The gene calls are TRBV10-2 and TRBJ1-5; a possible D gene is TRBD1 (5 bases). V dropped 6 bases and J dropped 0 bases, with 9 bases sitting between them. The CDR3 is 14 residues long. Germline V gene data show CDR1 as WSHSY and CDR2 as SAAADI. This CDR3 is CASRGGDSNQPQHF. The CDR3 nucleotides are TGCGCCAGCAGGGGAGGGGATAGCAATCAGCCCCAGCATTTT.

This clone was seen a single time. In DNA form, the CDR3 reads TGCGCCAGCAGCCCAATCCAAGCGGCCGAAGAGACCCAGTACTTC. Protein: CASSPIQAAEETQYF. J is TRBJ2-5 and V is TRBV4-1, with a tentative D call TRBD2 (5 bases). V dropped 4 bases and J dropped 3 bases, with 15 bases sitting between them. The CDR3 contains 15 residues. Germline V CDR1 and CDR2: MGHRA, YSYEKL.

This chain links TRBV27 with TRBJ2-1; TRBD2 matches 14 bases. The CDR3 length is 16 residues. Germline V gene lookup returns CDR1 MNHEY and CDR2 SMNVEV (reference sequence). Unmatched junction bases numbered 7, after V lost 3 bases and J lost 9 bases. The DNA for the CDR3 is TGTGCCAGCAGTTTCTCACTGGGACTAGCGGGAGTTGAGCAGTTCTTC. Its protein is CASSFSLGLAGVEQFF.

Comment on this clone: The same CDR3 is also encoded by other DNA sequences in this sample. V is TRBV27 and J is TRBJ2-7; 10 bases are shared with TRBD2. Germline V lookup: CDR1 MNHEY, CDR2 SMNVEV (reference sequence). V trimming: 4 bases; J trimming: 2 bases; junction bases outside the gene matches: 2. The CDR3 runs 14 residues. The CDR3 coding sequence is TGTGCCAGCAGTTCCACTAGCGGGGCCTACGAGCAGTACTTC. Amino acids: CASSSTSGAYEQYF.

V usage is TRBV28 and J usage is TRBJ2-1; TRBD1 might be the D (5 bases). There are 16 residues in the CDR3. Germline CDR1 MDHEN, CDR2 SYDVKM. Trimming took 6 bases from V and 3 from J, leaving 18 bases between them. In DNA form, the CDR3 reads TGTGCCAGCAGCTCGCCCGGCAGGGTTTTCTACAATGAGCAGTTCTTC. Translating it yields CASSSPGRVFYNEQFF.

Here the CDR3 reads CSVEEWHNGGGYEQYF. The CDR3 coding sequence is TGCAGCGTTGAAGAGTGGCATAACGGTGGAGGTTACGAGCAGTACTTC. The J gene is TRBJ2-5, the V gene TRBV29-1; D perhaps matches TRBD2 (5 bases). The end of the DNA is better explained by TRBJ2-7, so the J call may be wrong. The CDR3 is made up of 16 amino acids. Germline CDR1 reads SQVTM; CDR2 reads ANQGSEA.

CDR3 protein: CAWTGPAGGIDTQYF. The CDR3 DNA reads as TGTGCCTGGACAGGACCGGCGGGAGGTATAGATACGCAGTATTTT. The rearrangement uses TRBV30 and TRBJ2-3; 8 bases line up with TRBD2. Germline V gene lookup returns CDR1 GTSNPN and CDR2 SVGIG (reference sequence). This CDR3 region has 15 residues. The V gene end was trimmed by 4 bases and the J gene end by 5 bases; junction bases not matched to a gene: 11.

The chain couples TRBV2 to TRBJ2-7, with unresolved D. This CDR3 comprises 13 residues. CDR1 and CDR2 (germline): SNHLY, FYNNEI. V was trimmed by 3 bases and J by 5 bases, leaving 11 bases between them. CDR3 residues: CASSDSALDEQYF. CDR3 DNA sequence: TGTGCCAGCAGTGATTCCGCCCTCGACGAGCAGTACTTC.

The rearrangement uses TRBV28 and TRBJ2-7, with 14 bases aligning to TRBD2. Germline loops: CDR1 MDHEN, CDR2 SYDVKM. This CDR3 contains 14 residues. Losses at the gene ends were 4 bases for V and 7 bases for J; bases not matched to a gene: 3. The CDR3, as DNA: TGTGCCAGCAGTTGGGGACTAGCGGGAGAAGAGCAGTACTTC. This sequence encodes CASSWGLAGEEQYF.

The CDR3: CASSFSGGFYEQYF. In nucleotides, the CDR3 is TGTGCCAGCAGTTTCTCGGGCGGGTTCTACGAGCAGTACTTC. The chain joins TRBV27 to TRBJ2-7; perhaps TRBD2 as D (5 bases). This CDR3 spans 14 amino acids. Trimming stripped 3 bases from V and 3 bases from J, with 12 bases between. Germline V gene lookup returns CDR1 MNHEY and CDR2 SMNVEV (reference sequence).

The CDR3 DNA sequence: TGTGCCAGCAGTGGACAGGGCCTGAACACTGAAGCTTTCTTT. Its protein product is CASSGQGLNTEAFF. The chain links TRBV6-4 to TRBJ1-1; TRBD1 matches 7 bases. In germline, CDR1 is MRHNA, CDR2 SNTAGT. Trimming removed 4 bases from V and 0 bases from J; junction bases left unmatched: 2. CDR3 size: 14 residues.

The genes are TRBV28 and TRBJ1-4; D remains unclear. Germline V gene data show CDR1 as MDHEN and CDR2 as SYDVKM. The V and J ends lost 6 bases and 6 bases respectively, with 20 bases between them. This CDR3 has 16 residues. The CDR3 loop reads CASSHTALPLDEKLFF. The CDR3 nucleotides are TGTGCCAGCAGCCATACCGCCCTCCCACTGGATGAAAAACTGTTTTTT.

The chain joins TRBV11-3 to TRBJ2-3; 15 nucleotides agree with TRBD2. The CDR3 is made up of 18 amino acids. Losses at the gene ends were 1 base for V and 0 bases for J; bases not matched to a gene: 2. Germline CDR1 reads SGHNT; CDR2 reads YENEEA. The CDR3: CASSLGGLAGGSTDTQYF. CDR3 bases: TGTGCCAGCAGCTTAGGGGGACTAGCGGGAGGAAGCACAGATACGCAGTATTTT.

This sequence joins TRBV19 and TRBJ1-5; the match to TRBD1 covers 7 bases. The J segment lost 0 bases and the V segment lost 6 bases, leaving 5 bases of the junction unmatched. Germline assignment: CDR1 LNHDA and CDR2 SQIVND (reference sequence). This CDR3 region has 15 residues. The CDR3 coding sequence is TGTGCCAGTAGGACAGGGCCTTATAGCAATCAGCCCCAGCATTTT. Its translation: CASRTGPYSNQPQHF.

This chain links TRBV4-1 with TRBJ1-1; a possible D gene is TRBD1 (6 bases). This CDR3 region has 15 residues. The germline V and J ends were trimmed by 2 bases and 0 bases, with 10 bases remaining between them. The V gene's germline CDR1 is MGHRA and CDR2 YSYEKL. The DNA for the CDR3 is TGCGCCAGCAGCCAAAACAGGGAAATGAACACTGAAGCTTTCTTT. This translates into CASSQNREMNTEAFF.

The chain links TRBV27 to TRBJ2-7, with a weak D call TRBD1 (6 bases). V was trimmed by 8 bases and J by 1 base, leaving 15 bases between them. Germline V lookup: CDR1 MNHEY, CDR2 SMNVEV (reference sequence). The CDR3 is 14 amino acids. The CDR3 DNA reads TGTGCCAGCGGAACCGGGACACTTTCCTACGAGCAGTACTTC. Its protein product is CASGTGTLSYEQYF.

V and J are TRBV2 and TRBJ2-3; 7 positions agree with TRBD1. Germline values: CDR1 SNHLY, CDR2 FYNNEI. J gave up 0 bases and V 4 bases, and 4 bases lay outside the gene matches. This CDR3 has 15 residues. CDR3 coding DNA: TGTGCCAGCAGTGCTCCGACAGGGAGCACAGATACGCAGTATTTT. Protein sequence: CASSAPTGSTDTQYF. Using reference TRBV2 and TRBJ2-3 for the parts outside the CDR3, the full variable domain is EPEVTQTPSHQVTQMGQEVILRCVPISNHLYFYWYRQILGQKVEFLVSFYNNEISEKSEIFDDQFSVERPDGSNFTLKIRSTKLEDSAMYFCASSAPTGSTDTQYFGPGTRLTVL.

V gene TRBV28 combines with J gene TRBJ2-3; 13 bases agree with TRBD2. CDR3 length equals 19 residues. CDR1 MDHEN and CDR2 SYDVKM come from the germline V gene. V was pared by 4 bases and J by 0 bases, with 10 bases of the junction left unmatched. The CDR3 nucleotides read TGTGCCAGCAGTTGGGGACTAGCGGGACTTTTTCCTAGCACAGATACGCAGTATTTT. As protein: CASSWGLAGLFPSTDTQYF.

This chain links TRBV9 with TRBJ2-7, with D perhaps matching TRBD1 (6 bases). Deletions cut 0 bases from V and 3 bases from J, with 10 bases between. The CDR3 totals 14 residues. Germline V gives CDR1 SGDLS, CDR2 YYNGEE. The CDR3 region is CASSVGTGHYEQYF. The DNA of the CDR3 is TGTGCCAGCAGCGTAGGGACGGGACACTACGAGCAGTACTTC.

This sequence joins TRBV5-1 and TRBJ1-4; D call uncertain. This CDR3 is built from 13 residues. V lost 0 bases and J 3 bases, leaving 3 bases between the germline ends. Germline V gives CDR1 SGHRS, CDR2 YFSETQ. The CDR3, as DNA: TGCGCCAGCAGCTTGGCTCCTAATGAAAAACTGTTTTTT. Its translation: CASSLAPNEKLFF.

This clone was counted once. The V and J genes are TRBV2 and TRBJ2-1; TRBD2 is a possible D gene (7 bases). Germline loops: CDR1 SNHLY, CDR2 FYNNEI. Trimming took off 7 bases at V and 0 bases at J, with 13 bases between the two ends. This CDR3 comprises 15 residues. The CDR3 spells CASTGGQSSYNEQFF. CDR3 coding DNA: TGTGCCAGCACCGGGGGGCAGAGCTCCTACAATGAGCAGTTCTTC. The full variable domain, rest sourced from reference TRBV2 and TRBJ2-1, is EPEVTQTPSHQVTQMGQEVILRCVPISNHLYFYWYRQILGQKVEFLVSFYNNEISEKSEIFDDQFSVERPDGSNFTLKIRSTKLEDSAMYFCASTGGQSSYNEQFFGPGTRLTVL.

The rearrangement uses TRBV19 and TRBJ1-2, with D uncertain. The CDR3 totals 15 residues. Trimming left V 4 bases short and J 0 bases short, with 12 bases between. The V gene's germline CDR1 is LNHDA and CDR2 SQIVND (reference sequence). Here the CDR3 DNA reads TGTGCCAGTAGTACCGCAGGCGCTCCTAACTATGGCTACACCTTC. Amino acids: CASSTAGAPNYGYTF.

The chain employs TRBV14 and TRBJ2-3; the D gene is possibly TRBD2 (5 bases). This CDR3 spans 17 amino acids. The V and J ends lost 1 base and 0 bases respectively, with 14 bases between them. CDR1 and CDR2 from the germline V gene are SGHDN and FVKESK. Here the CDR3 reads CASSQGTHQGSTDTQYF. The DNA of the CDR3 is TGTGCCAGCAGCCAAGGGACTCACCAAGGTAGCACAGATACGCAGTATTTT.

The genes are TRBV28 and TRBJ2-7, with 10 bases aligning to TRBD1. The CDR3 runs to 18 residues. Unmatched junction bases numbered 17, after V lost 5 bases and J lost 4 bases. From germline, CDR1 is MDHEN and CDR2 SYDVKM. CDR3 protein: CASSLPQSRDRGMYEQYF. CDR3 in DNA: TGTGCCAGCAGTCTACCCCAGAGCCGGGACAGGGGCATGTACGAGCAGTACTTC.

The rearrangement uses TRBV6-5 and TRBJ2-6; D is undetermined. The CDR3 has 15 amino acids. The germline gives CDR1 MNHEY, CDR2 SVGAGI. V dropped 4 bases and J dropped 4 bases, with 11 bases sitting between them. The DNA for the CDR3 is TGTGCCAGCAGTTTTAGGGCCCCCGGGGCCAACGTCCTGACTTTC. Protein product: CASSFRAPGANVLTF.